The rows below give T cell receptor beta chains drawn from one sample of a study of CD8 T cells in Susac syndrome. One entry per CDR3 protein results from TCRdb running MiXCR on the immunoSEQ multiplex PCR reads. Of 200,000 or so distinct CDR3 sequences in the sample, 95% were seen once. Material for sequencing was CD4+ T cells from PBMCs. These receptors were collected from a human donor with Susac syndrome. Both conserved end residues are part of each CDR3. Each record gives: clone size, J gene, D gene, V gene, CDR3 DNA, CDR3 protein. D genes are given only for firm matches. Expanded clones get a size class; other rows say once, few or many, or leave the size out.

clone_size: .; j_call: TRBJ1-2; d_call: .; v_call: TRBV29-1; cdr3_nt: TGCAGCGTTGAGGGGGCAGGGCGACATGGCTACACCTTC; cdr3_aa: CSVEGAGRHGYTF
clone_size: .; j_call: TRBJ2-7; d_call: .; v_call: TRBV5-1; cdr3_nt: TGCGCCAGCAGCTTGTCACAGGACCCCTACGAGCAGTACTTC; cdr3_aa: CASSLSQDPYEQYF
clone_size: .; j_call: TRBJ1-6; d_call: .; v_call: TRBV2; cdr3_nt: TGTGCCAGCAGGGGTCTAAATTCACCCCTCCACTTT; cdr3_aa: CASRGLNSPLHF
clone_size: .; j_call: TRBJ2-7; d_call: .; v_call: TRBV29-1; cdr3_nt: TGCAGCGTTGAAGTTTCATTGGGCGGTGACTACGAGCAGTACTTC; cdr3_aa: CSVEVSLGGDYEQYF
clone_size: .; j_call: TRBJ1-4; d_call: .; v_call: TRBV15; cdr3_nt: TGTGCCACCAGCAGATCGGGACCGAGGGAAAAACTGTTTTTT; cdr3_aa: CATSRSGPREKLFF
clone_size: .; j_call: TRBJ2-2; d_call: .; v_call: TRBV12-5; cdr3_nt: TGTGCTAGTGGTTTGGTACGGGGCGCGGGGACCGGGGAGCTGTTTTTT; cdr3_aa: CASGLVRGAGTGELFF
clone_size: .; j_call: TRBJ2-1; d_call: .; v_call: TRBV29-1; cdr3_nt: TGCAGCGTTGGCAGGGACAATGAGCAGTTCTTC; cdr3_aa: CSVGRDNEQFF
clone_size: .; j_call: TRBJ2-5; d_call: .; v_call: TRBV19; cdr3_nt: TGTGCCAGTAGCGCCCGTAGGGAGACCCAGTACTTC; cdr3_aa: CASSARRETQYF
clone_size: .; j_call: TRBJ2-2; d_call: TRBD2; v_call: TRBV29-1; cdr3_nt: TGCAGCGTCTTGACTAGCGGGGCTTCCACCGGGGAGCTGTTTTTT; cdr3_aa: CSVLTSGASTGELFF
clone_size: once; j_call: TRBJ2-4; d_call: TRBD2; v_call: TRBV30; cdr3_nt: TGTGCCGCCGCCCTAGCGGGGGTTTCTCAGTACTTC; cdr3_aa: CAAALAGVSQYF
clone_size: .; j_call: TRBJ2-7; d_call: .; v_call: TRBV3-1; cdr3_nt: TGTGCCAGCAGCCAAGTTAGCGAGTCCTACGAGCAGTACTTC; cdr3_aa: CASSQVSESYEQYF
clone_size: once; j_call: TRBJ2-7; d_call: .; v_call: TRBV5-1; cdr3_nt: TGCGCCAGCAGCTTGGAAGGAGGGGGCTACGAGCAGTACTTC; cdr3_aa: CASSLEGGGYEQYF
clone_size: .; j_call: TRBJ1-1; d_call: .; v_call: TRBV5-1; cdr3_nt: TGCGCCAGCAGCCCGGGACATTTGAACACTGAAGCTTTCTTT; cdr3_aa: CASSPGHLNTEAFF
clone_size: .; j_call: TRBJ2-3; d_call: .; v_call: TRBV9; cdr3_nt: TGTGCCAGCAGCGTATCGGGGATAGATACGCAGTATTTT; cdr3_aa: CASSVSGIDTQYF
clone_size: .; j_call: TRBJ2-3; d_call: .; v_call: TRBV20-1; cdr3_nt: TGCAGTGCTAGGGGTGGGGGGCCTTTCACAGATACGCAGTATTTT; cdr3_aa: CSARGGGPFTDTQYF
clone_size: .; j_call: TRBJ1-4; d_call: .; v_call: TRBV4-3; cdr3_nt: TGCGCCAGCAGCCATTCCTTCGGGACACCGAATGAAAAACTGTTTTTT; cdr3_aa: CASSHSFGTPNEKLFF
clone_size: .; j_call: TRBJ2-3; d_call: .; v_call: TRBV20-1; cdr3_nt: TGCAGTGCTAGAGCCACCTTGGGCACAGATACGCAGTATTTT; cdr3_aa: CSARATLGTDTQYF
clone_size: .; j_call: TRBJ1-2; d_call: .; v_call: TRBV7-3; cdr3_nt: TGTGCCAGCAGCTTAGGATTTAATTTGACCTTC; cdr3_aa: CASSLGFNLTF
clone_size: .; j_call: TRBJ2-1; d_call: TRBD2; v_call: TRBV20-1; cdr3_nt: TGCAGTGCTAGAGTCTGGAGGTCTAGCGGCACTGAGCAGTTCTTC; cdr3_aa: CSARVWRSSGTEQFF
clone_size: .; j_call: TRBJ1-1; d_call: .; v_call: TRBV30; cdr3_nt: TGTGCCTGGAGCCCCGGGACACCTGAAGCTTTCTTT; cdr3_aa: CAWSPGTPEAFF
clone_size: .; j_call: TRBJ2-5; d_call: TRBD1; v_call: TRBV27; cdr3_nt: TGTGCCAGCAGTCCCGCCGGGACAGGGGGAGAGACCCAGTACTTC; cdr3_aa: CASSPAGTGGETQYF
clone_size: .; j_call: TRBJ2-7; d_call: .; v_call: TRBV27; cdr3_nt: TGTGCCAGCAGCCCGAACAGTTTCCCCTACGAGCAGTACTTC; cdr3_aa: CASSPNSFPYEQYF
clone_size: .; j_call: TRBJ2-1; d_call: TRBD2; v_call: TRBV6-1; cdr3_nt: TGTGCCAGCAGTGAAGCTCTTAGCGGGGGGCAGGGGTTCTTC; cdr3_aa: CASSEALSGGQGFF
clone_size: .; j_call: TRBJ2-2; d_call: .; v_call: TRBV30; cdr3_nt: TGTGCGCTCGGGGAGTTTCCAACCGGGGAGCTGTTTTTT; cdr3_aa: CALGEFPTGELFF
clone_size: .; j_call: TRBJ1-1; d_call: .; v_call: TRBV19; cdr3_nt: TGTGCCAGTAACGGGATTGGGACTGAAGCTTTCTTT; cdr3_aa: CASNGIGTEAFF